There are many counts of the clone carrying this T cell receptor (beta chain). Because this beta chain is a stray read in a library intended to capture alpha chains, its abundance should not be given much weight. This sample was included in a study of spatial heterogeneity in lung cancer. Time point in this sample: sample taken at primary tumor resection. Whole RNA from tumor, nontumor lung or frozen PBMC was sequenced unsorted. MiXCR was run by TCRdb on the 5' RACE reads, yielding one entry per CDR3 protein. Counted here are 7,600 or so distinct CDR3 sequences, roughly 6.4% occurring once; the ten biggest clones make up 60% to 80%. Trimming took 5 bases from V and 2 from J, leaving 18 bases between them. The CDR3 extends over 16 amino acids. Germline CDR1 and CDR2: MNHEY and SMNVEV (reference sequence).

The V gene is TRBV27, the J gene TRBJ2-5; no reliable D call. The receptor was isolated from a male donor with early-stage non-small cell lung cancer. Specimen: PBMCs, collected at surgery. CDR3 amino acids: CASSGEPFRWQETQYF. The CDR3 bases are TGTGCCAGCAGTGGAGAACCGTTCAGGTGGCAAGAGACCCAGTACTTC.